These 26 T cell receptor beta chains came from one sample sequenced in a study of shared clonotypes between healthy human individuals. Naive-designated CD8 cells lacked CD45RO, were positively enriched for CCR7, and omitted terminally differentiated effector memory CD45RA+ cells. Measured with immunoSEQ multiplex PCR; TCRdb has only the in-frame clones, and not every one. The sample includes some 2 million clones, approximately 94% of them seen just once. Sequenced: naive CD8+ T cells sorted from blood. The receptors derive from a young man in good health.

On this clone itself: The sample contains more than one DNA sequence encoding this CDR3. The J gene is TRBJ2-5, the V gene TRBV4-3; 7 bases fit TRBD2. The CDR3 length is 15 residues. The J segment lost 1 base and the V segment lost 2 bases, leaving 4 bases of the junction unmatched. Per germline, CDR1 LGHNA and CDR2 YSLEER. CDR3 nucleotides: TGCGCCAGCAGCCAACTACTAGCGCCCCAAGAGACCCAGTACTTC. The encoded protein is CASSQLLAPQETQYF.

The chain uses TRBV7-9 and TRBJ1-1; TRBD1 aligns across 9 bases. Trimming at V came to 1 base and at J to 0 bases, leaving 0 bases not matched to a gene. The CDR3 consists of 15 residues. Germline-derived CDR1 and CDR2 are SEHNR and FQNEAQ (reference sequence). The CDR3: CASSLGDRVNTEAFF. The CDR3 nucleotides read TGTGCCAGCAGCTTAGGGGACAGGGTGAACACTGAAGCTTTCTTT.

The V and J genes are TRBV7-9 and TRBJ2-5; D gene uncertain. The CDR3 loop spans 16 amino acids. The V end was cut by 1 base, the J end by 2 bases, with 14 bases between. CDR1 is SEHNR and CDR2 is FQNEAQ in the germline V gene (reference sequence). The DNA for the CDR3 is TGTGCCAGCAGCTTAGTGGTTGTGGCTGTACAAGAGACCCAGTACTTC. Translation: CASSLVVVAVQETQYF.

The chain uses TRBV27 and TRBJ1-6, with D maybe TRBD1 (6 bases). Trimming removed 1 base at V and 9 bases at J, with 16 bases between. The CDR3 covers 16 residues. Germline V gene sequence: CDR1 MNHEY, CDR2 SMNVEV (reference sequence). The CDR3, as DNA: TGTGCCAGCAGTTTATTAGCCCCAGGGGTTGGTTCACCCCTCCACTTT. Its translation: CASSLLAPGVGSPLHF.

The CDR3 DNA reads as TGTGCCAGCAGCTCAGCCGGGACAACCTACGAGCAGTACTTC. Amino acids: CASSSAGTTYEQYF. V usage is TRBV11-2 and J usage is TRBJ2-7; TRBD1 is a possible D gene (6 bases). This CDR3 comprises 14 residues. The germline V gene encodes CDR1 SGHAT and CDR2 FQNNGV. V was clipped by 4 bases and J by 2 bases, with 12 bases between them.

This clone was picked up one time. The chain employs TRBV5-1 and TRBJ2-1; 16 bases line up with TRBD2. J gave up 7 bases and V 4 bases, and 5 bases lay outside the gene matches. The CDR3 covers 16 residues. CDR1 is SGHRS and CDR2 is YFSETQ in the germline V gene. The DNA for the CDR3 is TGCGCCAGCAGCCCTTTGGGACTAGCGGGGGGGAATGAGCAGTTCTTC. The encoded protein is CASSPLGLAGGNEQFF.

The CDR3 DNA sequence: TGTGCCAGCAGCGCCAGTATCAATAATTCACCCCTCCACTTT. It codes for CASSASINNSPLHF. This rearrangement joins TRBV7-8 to TRBJ1-6; D not resolved. The V gene's germline CDR1 is SGHVS and CDR2 FQNEAQ. The CDR3 length is 14 residues. V lost 5 bases and J lost 5, with 10 bases in between.

The rearrangement joins TRBV5-6 to TRBJ1-3; TRBD1 matches 8 bases. The trim removed 0 bases at V and 2 bases at J, leaving 4 bases unmatched. The CDR3 totals 16 residues. CDR1 SGHDT and CDR2 YYEEEE come from the germline V gene. The CDR3 protein is CASSLAAGGPGNTIYF. CDR3 nucleotides: TGTGCCAGCAGCTTGGCGGCAGGGGGCCCTGGAAACACCATATATTTT.

As to this clone: The junction does not match germline at one end; this may be a read error. The J gene is TRBJ1-2, the V gene TRBV18; D is undetermined. The germline V gene has CDR1 KGHSH and CDR2 LQKENI. CDR3 length: 14 residues. The CDR3 DNA sequence: TGTGCCAGCTCGTCGGCTGGGGAAGACTTGGTACCCTACTTC. This translates into CASSSAGEDLVPYF.

Worth noting for this clone: The sample has other DNA sequences that encode this CDR3 too. The chain carries TRBV9 and TRBJ2-3; D ambiguous. The germline CDR1 and CDR2 sequences are SGDLS and YYNGEE. V dropped 0 bases and J dropped 4 bases, with 3 bases sitting between them. This CDR3 is built from 12 residues. In nucleotides, the CDR3 is TGTGCCAGCAGCGTAGGGTCAGATACGCAGTATTTT. It specifies CASSVGSDTQYF.

V is TRBV10-1 and J is TRBJ2-6; the D is unclear. Trimming removed 7 bases from V and 0 bases from J, with 16 bases in between. Germline lookup yields CDR1 WNHNN and CDR2 SYGVQD (reference sequence). The CDR3 runs to 17 residues. The CDR3, as DNA: TGCGCCAGCACCTCGACGGATAGTACCTCTGGGGCCAACGTCCTGACTTTC. This encodes CASTSTDSTSGANVLTF.

The chain uses TRBV30 and TRBJ1-6; no clear D. Trimming took 0 bases from V and 1 from J, leaving 13 bases between them. This CDR3 is 17 amino acids long. Germline CDR1 GTSNPN, CDR2 SVGIG (reference sequence). CDR3 DNA sequence: TGTGCCTGGAGTGTACATTTCTGGGAATCCTATAATTCACCCCTCCACTTT. Translating it yields CAWSVHFWESYNSPLHF.

The chain joins TRBV7-9 to TRBJ2-1; 7 bases fit TRBD2. V lost 5 bases and J lost 7; bases outside the gene matches: 11. The V gene's germline CDR1 is SEHNR and CDR2 FQNEAQ (reference sequence). The CDR3 sequence is 15 residues long. CDR3 DNA sequence: TGTGCCAGCAGCCGTTGGGAACCGGGACTAAATGAGCAGTTCTTC. This codes for CASSRWEPGLNEQFF.

This chain links TRBV29-1 with TRBJ2-3; D is perhaps TRBD1 (5 bases). Germline CDR1 reads SQVTM; CDR2 reads ANQGSEA. The CDR3 spans 14 residues. The V end was cut by 0 bases, the J end by 3 bases, with 10 bases between. As DNA, the CDR3 is TGCAGCGTTGAAGACTGGCAGGGTACAGATACGCAGTATTTT. This encodes CSVEDWQGTDTQYF.

This clone was found once. This rearrangement joins TRBV15 to TRBJ2-7; perhaps D is TRBD1 or TRBD2 (5 bases each). The CDR3 contains 13 residues. Germline CDR1 LNHNV, CDR2 YYDKDF (reference sequence). The V end was cut by 8 bases, the J end by 0 bases, with 11 bases between. The CDR3 nucleotides read TGTGCCACCGGGACGGAATTCTCCTACGAGCAGTACTTC. Translation gives CATGTEFSYEQYF.

The CDR3 bases are TGTGCCAGCAGCTTAAGGCCAGGGGCTCAAGAGACCCAGTACTTC. Translated: CASSLRPGAQETQYF. This chain uses TRBV7-8 with TRBJ2-5; TRBD1 might be the D (6 bases). The germline gives CDR1 SGHVS, CDR2 FQNEAQ. CDR3 length: 15 amino acids. Trimming took off 2 bases at V and 2 bases at J, with 12 bases between the two ends.

V usage is TRBV4-3 and J usage is TRBJ2-3; 10 bases map to TRBD2. This CDR3 has 18 amino acids. V trimming: 0 bases; J trimming: 5 bases; junction bases outside the gene matches: 11. The germline gives CDR1 LGHNA, CDR2 YSLEER. CDR3 protein: CASSQDGGLAGAVDTQYF. The CDR3 nucleotides are TGCGCCAGCAGCCAAGATGGGGGTCTAGCGGGAGCTGTAGATACGCAGTATTTT.

The chain carries TRBV5-1 and TRBJ1-1, with 9 bases aligning to TRBD1. Germline CDR1 is SGHRS and CDR2 is YFSETQ. This CDR3 is 14 amino acids long. V lost 5 bases to trimming and J lost 1 base; unmatched junction nucleotides: 3. The chain's CDR3 is CASRGTGPNTEAFF. The DNA of the CDR3 is TGCGCCAGCAGAGGGACAGGGCCGAACACTGAAGCTTTCTTT. The full variable domain, completed using reference TRBV5-1 and TRBJ1-1, is KAGVTQTPRYLIKTRGQQVTLSCSPISGHRSVSWYQQTPGQGLQFLFEYFSETQRNKGNFPGRFSGRQFSNSRSEMNVSTLELGDSALYLCASRGTGPNTEAFFGQGTRLTVV.

The chain recombines TRBV9 with TRBJ2-7; no clear D gene. Per germline, CDR1 SGDLS and CDR2 YYNGEE. The CDR3 length is 16 residues. V was pared by 1 base and J by 3 bases, with 17 bases between. The DNA of the CDR3 is TGTGCCAGCAGCGTAAGTGGGCACAGCCTTTTCTACGAGCAGTACTTC. Encoded protein: CASSVSGHSLFYEQYF.

A remark on this clone: Other DNA sequences in the same sample also yield this CDR3. V is TRBV6-5 and J is TRBJ2-2, with D possibly matching TRBD2 (5 bases). Trimming took off 0 bases at V and 2 bases at J, with 7 bases between the two ends. The CDR3 contains 15 residues. Germline V CDR1 and CDR2: MNHEY, SVGAGI. CDR3 bases: TGTGCCAGCAGTTACTCGGGGAGCAACACCGGGGAGCTGTTTTTT. It is translated as CASSYSGSNTGELFF.

This clone has just one count. The rearrangement joins TRBV5-1 to TRBJ2-7; 9 nucleotides match TRBD1. Trimming cost V 3 bases and J 5 bases; bases outside gene matches: 6. CDR1 and CDR2 from the germline V gene are SGHRS and YFSETQ. This CDR3 spans 14 amino acids. As DNA, the CDR3 is TGCGCCAGCAGCTCCCCGGGACAGGGAGACGAGCAGTACTTC. This sequence encodes CASSSPGQGDEQYF.

J is TRBJ2-1 and V is TRBV11-2; unclear D gene. Germline V gene data show CDR1 as SGHAT and CDR2 as FQNNGV. V was trimmed by 0 bases and J by 5 bases, leaving 8 bases between them. The CDR3 spans 14 residues. The CDR3: CASSLDFGHNEQFF. CDR3 nucleotides: TGTGCCAGCAGCTTAGACTTCGGCCACAATGAGCAGTTCTTC.

V and J are TRBV6-5 and TRBJ2-7; D gene uncertain. V was pared by 2 bases and J by 5 bases, with 10 bases between. The CDR3 sequence is 13 residues long. Germline CDR1 is MNHEY and CDR2 is SVGAGI. CDR3 loop: CASSYGGRNEQYF. CDR3 bases: TGTGCCAGCAGTTACGGTGGGCGGAACGAGCAGTACTTC.

On this clone: Other DNA sequences in the same sample also yield this CDR3. The rearrangement links TRBV6-5 to TRBJ1-1; the D gene is possibly TRBD1 (5 bases). CDR3 length equals 13 residues. Trimming took off 4 bases at V and 1 base at J, with 7 bases between the two ends. Germline values: CDR1 MNHEY, CDR2 SVGAGI. The CDR3: CASSLGTNTEAFF. The CDR3 DNA follows: TGTGCCAGCAGTTTAGGGACGAACACTGAAGCTTTCTTT.

To note about this clone: This same CDR3 is encoded by further DNA sequences in the sample. This sequence joins TRBV7-8 and TRBJ2-7, with TRBD1 matching over 9 bases. The CDR3 has 14 amino acids. The J segment lost 7 bases and the V segment lost 1 base, leaving 5 bases of the junction unmatched. Germline V lookup: CDR1 SGHVS, CDR2 FQNEAQ. CDR3 amino acids: CASSLEGQGWEQYF. CDR3 DNA: TGTGCCAGCAGCTTAGAGGGACAGGGTTGGGAGCAGTACTTC.

The rearrangement joins TRBV10-3 to TRBJ2-1; TRBD2 agrees at 8 bases. V dropped 10 bases and J dropped 5; count of bases not matched to a gene: 10. The CDR3 spans 14 residues. CDR1 is ENHRY, CDR2 SYGVKD, per germline. The CDR3 loop is CATLGTSQNNEQFF. The CDR3 DNA reads TGTGCCACTTTGGGGACTAGTCAGAACAATGAGCAGTTCTTC.